This TCR beta chain appears in the sequencing data of a study of T-cell reconstitution after alpha-beta-depleted transplantation in children. Findings of the study overall: The study traced high day-60 TCRbeta diversity in some patients to surviving recipient T cells and thymic progenitors. At the one-year point after transplant, T-cell counts and TCRbeta diversity were found to come mostly from T cells that had been newly produced. Several hundred rapidly expanded clones from non-depleted graft cells reportedly supplied alpha-beta T cells about two months post-transplant.

In the case of this clonotype: Its antigen is unidentified.

Unique molecular identifiers were used to barcode this TCRbeta library. MiXCR, applied by TCRdb to the PCR reads, yields one record per CDR3 protein. This table holds 700,000 to 950,000 distinct CDR3 sequences, roughly 15% found once. The input for sequencing was PBMCs, mostly from graft donor cells, taken 360 days after TCRalphabeta/CD19-depleted stem cell transplant. The TCR originated in a male patient younger than 18 who had a stem cell transplant for acute lymphoblastic leukemia, so the T cells may come from the graft donor.

The CDR3 protein is CSARGMREITYEQYF. CDR3 bases: TGCAGTGCTAGAGGAATGCGGGAAATCACCTACGAGCAGTACTTC. The V gene is TRBV20-1, the J gene TRBJ2-7; TRBD2 might be the D (6 bases). The CDR3 spans 15 residues. Germline V gene lookup returns CDR1 DFQATT and CDR2 SNEGSKA (reference sequence). V gave up 1 base and J gave up 2 bases, with 15 bases separating them.